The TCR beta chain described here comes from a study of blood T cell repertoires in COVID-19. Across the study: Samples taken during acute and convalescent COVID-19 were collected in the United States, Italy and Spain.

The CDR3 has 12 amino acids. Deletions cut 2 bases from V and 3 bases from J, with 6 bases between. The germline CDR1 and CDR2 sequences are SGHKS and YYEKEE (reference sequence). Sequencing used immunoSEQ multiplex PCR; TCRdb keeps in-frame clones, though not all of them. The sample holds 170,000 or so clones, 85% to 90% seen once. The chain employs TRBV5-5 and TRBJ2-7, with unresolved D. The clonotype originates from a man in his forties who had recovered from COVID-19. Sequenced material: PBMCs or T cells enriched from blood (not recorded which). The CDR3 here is CASSLSIYEQYF. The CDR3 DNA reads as TGTGCCAGCAGCTTAAGCATCTACGAGCAGTACTTC.